This T cell receptor beta chain emerged from a study of shared clonotypes between healthy human individuals (dated by TCRdb to the early 2020s). At the level of the whole study: The cohort comprised two women and three men aged 18 to 49 years. Each donor's leukapheresis produced roughly between about 0.9 and 9.5 billion PBMCs. To estimate repertoire size and how much clonotype sharing occurs between individuals, the study deeply sequenced the blood TCR repertoires of five or six healthy adults. Libraries were prepared and TCR repertoires were sequenced by different laboratories using diverse techniques, in order to increase sequencing depth and limit assay-specific biases.

The CDR3 covers 12 residues, taking in both the cysteine and the phenylalanine. Only CDR3 DNA remains: 36 bases, in frame from the first base. The V and J ends are trimmed by 0 bases and 3 bases, leaving 4 bases between them. Taken from the germline V gene (reference sequence), the CDR1 and CDR2 loops are SGHNT and YYREEE. Using the deep immunoSEQ assay, TCR CDR3 regions were amplified from genomic DNA by multiplex PCR. Extracted genomic DNA from each cell subset was spread evenly across all wells of several immunoSEQ 96-well plates, with each plate serving as a replicate. Each replicate PCR for unsorted PBMC received roughly 300 ng genomic DNA, equal to tens of thousands of T cell genomes. Unsorted PBMC genomic DNA was sequenced across ten immunoSEQ deep assay plates. The purified libraries were quantified using a Qubit 3.0 fluorometer, sized with a Bioanalyzer 2100, and then quantified again using the KAPA Library Quantification kit. Each immunoSEQ 96-well plate was sequenced on its own single-read 150-cycle Illumina NextSeq 550 flow cell. As for the original processing: Because the immunoSEQ output included only junctional sequences and no quality scores, the filtering could not be the same as the filtering used for full-length reads. To assign V/J genes and CDR3, sequences were annotated using PyIR, a Python wrapper for IgBLAST v1.9, with IMGT germline references. Reads were removed for weak V/J assignments (E-value above 1e-6), missing CDR3, stop codons, out-of-frame junctions, or ambiguous translated residues. V3J clonotypes were defined as sequences sharing the same inferred V gene, J gene, and CDR3 amino acid sequence. Percentage overlap between repertoires was computed as shared unique clonotypes divided by the size of the smaller repertoire. Three approaches were used to assess repertoire richness: RTK rarefaction, the Chao1 estimator, and Recon v2.1 estimates of unobserved clonotypes. Imported from immuneACCESS, the table was reduced by TCRdb to in-frame sequences with V and J called. These copies leave out some clones; in studies compared against another copy, an unresolved V gene accounts for under half, and the cause of the remainder is not known. V and J calls and clone size come straight from that table; D and trimming were deduced from the DNA. This sample holds around 440,000 clones; over 60% were observed only once. The ten largest make up 9.5% to 15% of the sample.

Donors were healthy HIV-negative adults with no recently reported acute infections or vaccinations. Every donor was a Caucasian adult living in Nashville, Tennessee, USA. For unsorted samples, roughly 91 million PBMCs were counted, and genomic DNA was extracted using the QIAamp DNA Blood Mini kit. After blood collection by leukapheresis, PBMCs were isolated using Ficoll-Histopaque density gradient centrifugation and then cryopreserved in the vapor phase of liquid nitrogen. Study-level results and caveats: Based on pairwise subsampling, the degree of clonotype sharing among donors was expected to be affected by sequencing depth. The genetic and exposure-history diversity represented was limited by the small number of donors. Only blood was sampled, and tissue TCR repertoires likely differ from those in blood.

This clone was detected only once. Its antigen specificity is not known. No base-level quality is on record; no much larger clone is a single base apart. Sequencing input: PBMCs. This sequence originates from a woman aged 35 to 49 in good health. Some clones in this sample may be carry-over from other donors' samples. The chain employs TRBV5-4 and TRBJ2-7; the D gene is not confidently resolved. The nucleotides read TGTGCCAGCAGCTTGGATCTCTACGAGCAGTACTTC. The encoded protein is CASSLDLYEQYF. The full variable domain, completed from the reference TRBV5-4 and TRBJ2-7 proteins outside the CDR3, reads ETGVTQSPTHLIKTRGQQVTLRCSSQSGHNTVSWYQQALGQGPQFIFQYYREEENGRGNFPPRFSGLQFPNYSSELNVNALELDDSALYLCASSLDLYEQYFGPGTRLTVT.